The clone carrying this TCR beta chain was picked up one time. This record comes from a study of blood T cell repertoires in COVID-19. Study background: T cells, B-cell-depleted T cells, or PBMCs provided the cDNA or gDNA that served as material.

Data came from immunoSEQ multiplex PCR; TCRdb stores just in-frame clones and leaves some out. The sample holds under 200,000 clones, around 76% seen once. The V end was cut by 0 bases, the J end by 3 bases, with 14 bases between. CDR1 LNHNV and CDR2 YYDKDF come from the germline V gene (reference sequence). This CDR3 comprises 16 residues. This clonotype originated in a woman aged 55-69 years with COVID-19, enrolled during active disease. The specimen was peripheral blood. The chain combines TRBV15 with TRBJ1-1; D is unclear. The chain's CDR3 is CATSRDPGRVHTEAFF. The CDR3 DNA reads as TGTGCCACCAGCAGAGATCCGGGGAGGGTGCACACTGAAGCTTTCTTT.